A selection of T cell receptor beta chains follows, all from one sample in a study of beta chain features in type 1 diabetes. Repertoires were generated with immunoSEQ multiplex PCR, while TCRdb's copy carries only in-frame clones and drops some. The table has a few hundred thousand clones, around 10% seen once. The sequenced sample consisted of central memory CD4+ T cells from blood. The source of these receptors is a man younger than 45 with type 1 diabetes. Both conserved end residues are part of each CDR3. The D gene is left open where the match is weak. Size is omitted from some rows. Given values are once, few, many or a class for expanded clones.

j_call | clone_size | d_call | cdr3_length | v_call | cdr3_nt | cdr3_aa
TRBJ2-2 | few | - | 15 | TRBV15 | TGTGCCACCAGCAGAGGGATGGGGGAGACCGGGGAGCTGTTTTTT | CATSRGMGETGELFF
TRBJ1-2 | few | TRBD1 | 15 | TRBV5-4 | TGCGCCAGCAGCCCAAGGACAGGGCAGGACTATGGCTACACCTTC | CASSPRTGQDYGYTF
TRBJ2-5 | many | - | 13 | TRBV5-1 | TGCGCCAGCAGCCCTATGAGTGCCGAGACCCAGTACTTC | CASSPMSAETQYF
TRBJ2-4 | - | TRBD1 | 15 | TRBV6-5 | TGTGCCAGCAGTCCTAGACAGGGAGCTTTAAACATTCAGTACTTC | CASSPRQGALNIQYF
TRBJ2-7 | few | TRBD1 | 15 | TRBV5-1 | TGCGCCAGCAGCTTGGTTGCGACAGGGGGGGGAGAGCAGTACTTC | CASSLVATGGGEQYF
TRBJ2-7 | many | - | 12 | TRBV7-2 | TGTGCCAGCAGCCTACGGGAGTACGAGCAGTACTTC | CASSLREYEQYF
TRBJ2-5 | - | TRBD2 | 14 | TRBV13 | TGTGCCAGCAGCCCGATAGCGGGAGTGGAGACCCAGTACTTC | CASSPIAGVETQYF
TRBJ2-5 | - | - | 14 | TRBV29-1 | TGCAGCGTTGGGGCAGGGGGGCAGCAAGAGACCCAGTACTTC | CSVGAGGQQETQYF
TRBJ1-1 | few | - | 13 | TRBV5-6 | TGTGCCAGCAGCTTAATGGACGGGGCTGAAGCTTTCTTT | CASSLMDGAEAFF
TRBJ2-3 | few | - | 15 | TRBV7-2 | TGTGCCAGCAGCTCATTACGGGACAGCACAGATACGCAGTATTTT | CASSSLRDSTDTQYF
TRBJ2-1 | - | TRBD2 | 15 | TRBV30 | TGTGCCTGGAGTATGGGACTAGCGGGGAACAATGAGCAGTTCTTC | CAWSMGLAGNNEQFF
TRBJ2-2 | - | - | 13 | TRBV11-3 | TGTGCCAGCAGCTTTCTGTTCACCGGGGAGCTGTTTTTT | CASSFLFTGELFF
TRBJ1-5 | few | - | 15 | TRBV5-1 | TGCGCCAGCAGCTTGGAAGCAGGCCAGGAGATCCCCCAGCATTTT | CASSLEAGQEIPQHF
TRBJ2-7 | - | TRBD1 | 15 | TRBV5-5 | TGTGCCAGCAGCCCTCTTGGACAGGGGTACAAGGAGCAGTACTTC | CASSPLGQGYKEQYF
TRBJ2-5 | - | - | 11 | TRBV29-1 | TGCAGCGTGGGCCCCCAAGAGACCCAGTACTTC | CSVGPQETQYF
TRBJ1-1 | - | - | 15 | TRBV2 | TGTGCCAGCAGTTTAACCGCGACGGAGAACACTGAAGCCTTCTTT | CASSLTATENTEAFF
TRBJ2-7 | - | - | 17 | TRBV19 | TGTGCCAGTAGTACCCTCCCCTGGGGCTTCAGCTCCTACGAGCAGTACTTC | CASSTLPWGFSSYEQYF
TRBJ1-1 | few | TRBD1 | 16 | TRBV11-2 | TGTGCCAGCAGCTTAGAAGGGGGCAGCCTGAACACTGAAGCTTTCTTT | CASSLEGGSLNTEAFF
TRBJ1-4 | - | - | 16 | TRBV5-1 | TGCGCCAGCAGCTTGGCAGTCGGGCAGGGGACCGAAAAACTGTTTTTT | CASSLAVGQGTEKLFF
TRBJ1-1 | few | - | 12 | TRBV28 | TGTGCCAGCAGTTCGGGGAGTACTGAAGCTTTCTTT | CASSSGSTEAFF